This is a list of T cell receptor beta chains from one sample in a study of blood T cell repertoires in COVID-19. Some clones are missing from TCRdb's copy, which holds only in-frame ones; the method was immunoSEQ multiplex PCR. The sample lists about 170,000 clones, around 89% occurring once. The specimen sequenced was PBMCs or T cells enriched from blood (not recorded which). The receptors stem from a woman under 30 who had recovered from COVID-19. CDR3s include the opening cysteine and the closing phenylalanine or tryptophan. Each record gives: J gene, D gene, clone size, V gene, CDR3 protein, CDR3 DNA. A D gene is named only where the DNA matches it firmly. A clone size is listed for some rows: how often the clone was seen (once, few, many), or a class if it is expanded.

TRBJ2-1	TRBD2	.	TRBV5-1	CASSLGLAGFDEQFF	TGCGCCAGCAGCTTGGGACTAGCGGGATTCGATGAGCAGTTCTTC
TRBJ1-2	.	few	TRBV2	CASSETAGNYGYTF	TGTGCCAGCAGTGAAACCGCAGGGAACTATGGCTACACCTTC
TRBJ2-2	.	.	TRBV3-1/TRBV3-2	CASSQASGTGELFF	TGTGCCAGCAGCCAAGCCTCAGGAACCGGGGAGCTGTTTTTT
TRBJ1-6	.	once	TRBV4-1	CASSTGGNNSPLHF	TGCGCCAGCAGCACCGGCGGGAATAATTCACCCCTCCACTTT
TRBJ2-4	.	.	TRBV28	CASSFMRNIQYF	TGTGCCAGCAGTTTCATGAGAAACATTCAGTACTTC
TRBJ1-1	.	.	TRBV5-8	CASRRLIEAFF	TGTGCCAGCAGACGACTGATTGAAGCTTTCTTT
TRBJ2-6	TRBD1	.	TRBV30	CAWGTGGSGANVLTF	TGTGCCTGGGGGACAGGGGGCTCTGGGGCCAACGTCCTGACTTTC
TRBJ1-1	.	.	TRBV6-4	CASSDSRDSPGTEAFF	TGTGCCAGCAGTGACTCCCGAGACAGCCCGGGCACTGAAGCTTTCTTT
TRBJ1-1	.	few	TRBV19	CASRVRGDTEAFF	TGTGCCAGTAGAGTGCGGGGGGATACTGAAGCTTTCTTT
TRBJ2-7	.	.	TRBV30	CAWSVDRDSDEQYF	TGTGCCTGGAGTGTAGACAGGGACTCAGACGAGCAGTACTTC
TRBJ2-1	TRBD2	.	TRBV6-4	CASGTGGNNEQFF	TGTGCCAGCGGGACGGGAGGGAACAATGAGCAGTTCTTC
TRBJ2-1	TRBD1	.	TRBV28	CASSSGQGSSYNEQFF	TGTGCCAGCAGTAGTGGACAGGGGAGCTCCTACAATGAGCAGTTCTTC
TRBJ2-3	TRBD2	.	TRBV10-3	CAISRLAISTDTQYF	TGTGCCATCAGCCGACTAGCGATTAGCACAGATACGCAGTATTTT
TRBJ1-4	TRBD1	once	TRBV7-9	CASSTGTGLYEKLFF	TGTGCCAGCAGCACCGGGACAGGGTTGTATGAAAAACTGTTTTTT
TRBJ2-7	.	.	TRBV10-1	CASSQHRAIGAYEQYF	TGCGCCAGCAGCCAGCACCGGGCAATAGGGGCCTACGAGCAGTACTTC
TRBJ2-2	TRBD1	.	TRBV7-3	CASSLRGQDTGELFF	TGTGCCAGCAGCTTAAGAGGACAGGACACCGGGGAGCTGTTTTTT
TRBJ1-6	.	.	TRBV2	CASSEAGGVNSPLHF	TGTGCCAGCAGTGAGGCGGGGGGGGTTAATTCACCCCTCCACTTT
TRBJ2-2	TRBD1	.	TRBV5-1	CASSLVVRAGGLNTGELFF	TGCGCCAGCAGCTTGGTGGTCCGGGCAGGGGGCCTGAACACCGGGGAGCTGTTTTTT
TRBJ2-1	.	.	TRBV20-1	CSARLYNEQFF	TGCAGTGCTAGACTGTACAATGAGCAGTTCTTC
TRBJ2-5	.	.	TRBV5-4	CASSPRLVQETQYF	TGTGCCAGCAGCCCCCGACTAGTTCAAGAGACCCAGTACTTC
TRBJ2-7	TRBD2	.	TRBV11-2	CASAPSGRAPSPSYEQYF	TGTGCCAGCGCCCCTAGCGGGAGGGCGCCTTCCCCCTCCTACGAGCAGTACTTC
TRBJ1-4	.	.	TRBV27	CASSLLKPPNEKLFF	TGTGCCAGCAGTTTACTAAAGCCACCCAATGAAAAACTGTTTTTT
TRBJ2-1	TRBD2	.	TRBV6-4	CASGPGLAGPGGFF	TGTGCCAGCGGACCGGGACTAGCGGGCCCCGGGGGGTTCTTC
TRBJ2-1	TRBD2	.	TRBV15	CATSIQREFNEQFF	TGTGCCACCAGCATCCAGCGGGAGTTCAATGAGCAGTTCTTC
TRBJ2-1	.	.	TRBV4-1	CASSFRANEQFF	TGCGCCAGCAGCTTCAGGGCCAATGAGCAGTTCTTC
TRBJ2-7	TRBD1	.	TRBV29-1	CSVHPTGTGPSEQYF	TGCAGCGTTCACCCTACCGGGACAGGGCCGTCCGAGCAGTACTTC
TRBJ2-3	.	.	TRBV4-3	CASSQDLVRASLRTDTQYF	TGCGCCAGCAGCCAAGATCTTGTCAGGGCTAGTTTACGCACAGATACGCAGTATTTT
TRBJ2-1	.	few	TRBV6-6	CASSLATVNEQFF	TGTGCCAGCAGCCTAGCTACCGTCAATGAGCAGTTCTTC
TRBJ2-1	TRBD2	.	TRBV7-9	CAGILSGRSEQFF	TGTGCCGGAATTCTTAGCGGGAGAAGTGAGCAGTTCTTC
TRBJ2-7	.	.	TRBV20-1	CSAREGSEQYF	TGCAGTGCTAGAGAAGGGAGCGAGCAGTACTTC
TRBJ2-7	TRBD2	.	TRBV5-8	CASSLTSGSLLVEQYF	TGTGCCAGCAGCTTGACTAGCGGGTCCCTCCTTGTCGAGCAGTACTTC
TRBJ2-6	.	.	TRBV28	CASQGSGANVLTF	TGTGCCAGTCAGGGCTCTGGGGCCAACGTCCTGACTTTC
TRBJ1-5	.	.	TRBV19	CASSIRGSGSNQPQHF	TGTGCCAGTAGTATAAGGGGCAGTGGTAGCAATCAGCCCCAGCATTTT
TRBJ2-2	.	once	TRBV11-3	CASSVNSLGELFF	TGTGCCAGCAGCGTTAACTCTCTCGGGGAGCTGTTTTTT
TRBJ2-7	TRBD2	.	TRBV11-2	CASSRRSGSSYEQYF	TGTGCCAGCAGCCGCCGGAGCGGGAGCTCCTACGAGCAGTACTTC
TRBJ1-5	.	.	TRBV28	CASRASNQPQHF	TGTGCCAGCAGGGCCAGTAATCAGCCCCAGCATTTT
TRBJ1-5	.	.	TRBV19	CASSIVEPSGEQPQHF	TGTGCCAGTAGTATTGTTGAGCCCTCAGGGGAACAGCCCCAGCATTTT
TRBJ2-3	TRBD1	once	TRBV29-1	CSVEGDRTSTDTQYF	TGCAGCGTTGAAGGGGACAGGACAAGCACAGATACGCAGTATTTT
TRBJ1-6	TRBD1	.	TRBV2	CASRDPFGQVYNSPLHF	TGTGCCAGCAGGGACCCGTTCGGACAGGTCTATAATTCACCCCTCCACTTT
TRBJ2-2	.	.	TRBV10-3	CAISEVRTDRPGELFF	TGTGCCATCAGTGAAGTTCGGACAGATCGTCCCGGGGAGCTGTTTTTT
TRBJ1-2	TRBD1	.	TRBV5-1	CASSPSRGRNANYGYTF	TGCGCCAGCAGCCCTTCTAGGGGGCGGAACGCTAACTATGGCTACACCTTC
TRBJ1-6	TRBD1	.	TRBV5-1	CASSLISRTGWEHSPLHF	TGCGCCAGCAGCCTCATATCCCGGACAGGGTGGGAACATTCACCCCTCCACTTT
TRBJ2-2	TRBD1	.	TRBV15	CATSTGQTVFMNTGELFF	TGTGCCACCAGCACGGGACAGACAGTCTTTATGAACACCGGGGAGCTGTTTTTT
TRBJ2-3	TRBD2	.	TRBV15	CATSSAWGGYYPDTQYF	TGTGCCACCAGCAGTGCGTGGGGGGGTTACTACCCAGATACGCAGTATTTT
TRBJ2-3	TRBD1	.	TRBV5-8	CASSLGARQGRHTDTQYF	TGTGCCAGCAGCTTGGGAGCGAGACAGGGGAGACACACAGATACGCAGTATTTT
TRBJ2-7	TRBD2	.	TRBV6-4	CASSDKRTSNEQYF	TGTGCCAGCAGTGACAAAAGGACTAGCAACGAGCAGTACTTC
TRBJ1-3	.	.	TRBV7-3	CASRIRVLRNTIYF	TGTGCCAGCAGAATCAGGGTTCTGAGAAACACCATATATTTT
TRBJ1-5	.	.	TRBV4-1	CASSQDRGLLWPQHF	TGCGCCAGCAGCCAAGACAGGGGCTTGCTATGGCCCCAGCATTTT
TRBJ1-2	.	.	TRBV3-1/TRBV3-2	CASSQGGRGPYGYTF	TGTGCCAGCAGCCAAGGGGGCAGGGGACCCTATGGCTACACCTTC
TRBJ1-1	TRBD1	.	TRBV30	CACPGTGRIEAFF	TGTGCCTGCCCGGGGACAGGGAGAATTGAAGCTTTCTTT
TRBJ2-7	.	.	TRBV11-2	CASSLRGYRPYEQYF	TGTGCCAGCAGCTTACGGGGTTATCGACCCTACGAGCAGTACTTC
TRBJ2-7	.	.	TRBV28	CASSLPPGQGLGLGEQYF	TGTGCCAGCAGTCTCCCCCCAGGTCAGGGCCTCGGGTTGGGGGAGCAGTACTTC
TRBJ2-2	TRBD2	.	TRBV6-4	CASRGLAGGTGELFF	TGTGCCAGCAGGGGACTAGCGGGTGGCACCGGGGAGCTGTTTTTT
TRBJ1-2	TRBD1	.	TRBV7-8	CASSPPGGHLYGYTF	TGTGCCAGCAGCCCTCCAGGGGGCCACCTCTATGGCTACACCTTC